Listed here is a single T cell receptor beta chain. This receptor's antigen is unknown. No base-level quality is on record; no much larger clone is a single base apart. The sample belongs to a study of cytomegalovirus exposure and HLA in healthy donors listed by TCRdb under 2017. Concerning the study at large: According to a later analysis, the 120 or so validation repertoires were produced on the same platform as the roughly 700 repertoires of the first cohort. The study aimed to test whether signatures of past pathogen exposure could be identified by cataloging public T cell receptors. Besides the first cohort of about 730 subjects, a separate validation cohort made up of around 120 different subjects was used. High-throughput TCR immunosequencing, statistical association of individual TCRs with disease status, and machine learning were combined to predict cytomegalovirus infection status.

The library was built by means of the immunoSEQ multiplex PCR assay. Per the authors' processing: A statistical classification framework was developed to diagnose cytomegalovirus status using the catalog of TCR beta chain sequences. The immuneACCESS repertoire file appears here via TCRdb, limited to in-frame rearrangements. These files lack a portion of the clones; in checked studies, under half of the deficit traces to unresolved V genes, and the cause of the others is not known. D and trimming were read from the DNA, whereas the V and J calls and clone size are those reported in that table. This sample holds 250,000 to 350,000 clones; about 90% were observed only once. The ten largest clones represent over 1% of the sample. Donors formed part of the validation cohort, which comprised 95 to 150 subjects and was distinct from the first cohort of roughly 600 subjects. Study-level results and caveats: The classifier was reported to diagnose cytomegalovirus status with high specificity and sensitivity in both the original cohort and the validation cohort. A later analysis lacked HLA typing for the validation cohort, so it scored co-occurrence in that cohort across all 110 or so repertoires. Three of the identified cytomegalovirus-associated TCR beta chains were confirmed in vitro to be specific for cytomegalovirus antigens. A later analysis found that TCRs clustered in the first cohort also tended to co-occur in the 120 or so validation repertoires, with 94% of cluster scores above 0. It was suggested by the authors that the approach could potentially be generalized to other disease states and immunological phenotypes. Most TCR sequences were observed very rarely across donors, whereas some public TCRs were present in many individuals. A total of 150 or so TCR beta chains were listed by the study as associated with cytomegalovirus.

This receptor was taken from a woman in her twenties or thirties in good health and CMV-seropositive. Sequencing was done on a sample of PBMCs.

The CDR3 protein is CASSSPRATYGYTF. The bases read TGTGCCAGCAGCTCGCCAAGGGCGACCTATGGCTACACCTTC. The chain is assembled from TRBV7-2 and TRBJ1-2, with the D gene uncertain. There are 14 amino acids in the CDR3, from cysteine to phenylalanine inclusive. The retained sequence is limited to the CDR3, 42 bases, with the frame set at the first base. Between the V and J ends, shortened by 4 bases and 4 bases respectively, the junction contains 13 bases. Taken from the germline V gene, the CDR1 and CDR2 loops are SGHTA and FQGNSA. The variable domain in full, with residues beyond the CDR3 obtained from the reference TRBV7-2 and TRBJ1-2 genes, is GAGVSQSPSNKVTEKGKDVELRCDPISGHTALYWYRQSLGQGLEFLIYFQGNSAPDKSGLPSDRFSAERTGGSVSTLTIQRTQQEDSAVYLCASSSPRATYGYTFGSGTRLTVV.